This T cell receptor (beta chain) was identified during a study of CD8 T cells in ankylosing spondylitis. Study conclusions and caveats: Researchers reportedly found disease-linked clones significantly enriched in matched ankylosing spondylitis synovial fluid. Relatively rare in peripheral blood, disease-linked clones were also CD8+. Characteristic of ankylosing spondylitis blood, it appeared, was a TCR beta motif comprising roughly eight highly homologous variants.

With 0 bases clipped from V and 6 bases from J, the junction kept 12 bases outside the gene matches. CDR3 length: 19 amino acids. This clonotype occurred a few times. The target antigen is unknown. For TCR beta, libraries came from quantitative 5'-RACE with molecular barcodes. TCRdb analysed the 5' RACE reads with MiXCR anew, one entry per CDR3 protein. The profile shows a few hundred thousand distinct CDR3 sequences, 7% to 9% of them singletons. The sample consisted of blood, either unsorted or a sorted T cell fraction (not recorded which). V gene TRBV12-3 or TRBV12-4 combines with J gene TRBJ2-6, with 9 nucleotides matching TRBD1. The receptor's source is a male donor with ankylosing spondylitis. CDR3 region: CASSLADRGLVDKANVLTF. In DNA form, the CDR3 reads TGTGCCAGCAGTTTAGCGGACAGGGGTCTCGTAGATAAGGCCAACGTCCTGACTTTC.